The 4 T cell receptor beta chains presented below share a single source sample, sequenced in a study of cytomegalovirus exposure and HLA in healthy donors. The PCR used 60 Vbeta and 13 Jbeta primers. Method: immunoSEQ multiplex PCR; TCRdb's copy keeps in-frame clones and lacks some. The sample carries some 85,000 clones, approximately 84% recorded once. The sample consisted of PBMCs. These receptors were collected from a man younger than 35 in good health and CMV-seronegative.

This clone is termed medium-sized. The CDR3 DNA reads as TGTGCCAGCGTTGGACTAGCAGACTACAATGAGCAGTTCTTC. Translating gives CASVGLADYNEQFF. This chain joins TRBV6-1 and TRBJ2-1; 8 bases align to TRBD2. After removal of 8 bases from V and 3 bases from J, the junction contained 6 bases not matched to a gene. The germline V gene has CDR1 MNHNS and CDR2 SASEGT. CDR3 length: 14 amino acids.

This clone has just a few counts. The chain joins TRBV6-1 to TRBJ2-7, with 7 bases fitting TRBD1. Germline V lookup: CDR1 MNHNS, CDR2 SASEGT. Unmatched junction bases numbered 0, after V lost 1 base and J lost 0 bases. The CDR3 loop spans 14 amino acids. The CDR3 DNA sequence: TGTGCCAGCAGTGAAGGGGACAGCTCCTACGAGCAGTACTTC. Protein product: CASSEGDSSYEQYF.

The genes are TRBV7-9 and TRBJ1-1; maybe TRBD1 (5 bases). Per germline, CDR1 SEHNR and CDR2 FQNEAQ (reference sequence). The length of the CDR3 is 15 residues. V was pared by 7 bases and J by 2 bases, with 17 bases between. This CDR3 is CASTLGDFGNTEAFF. CDR3 nucleotide sequence: TGTGCCAGCACCTTGGGGGACTTTGGCAACACTGAAGCTTTCTTT.

The CDR3 DNA reads TGCGCCACCCGGGAGGGCTCTGGAAACACCATATATTTT. Protein product: CATREGSGNTIYF. The rearrangement uses TRBV10-2 and TRBJ1-3, with D hard to call. This CDR3 comprises 13 residues. The germline CDR1 and CDR2 sequences are WSHSY and SAAADI. Trimming stripped 10 bases from V and 0 bases from J, with 10 bases between.